This entry describes one T cell receptor (beta chain). This likely comes from a read error, as the CDR3 has no conserved phenylalanine or tryptophan at its end. Profiling that covered TCR beta VDJ and CDR3 relied on genomic DNA as its template. Using its own MiXCR run on the reads, TCRdb lists one record per CDR3 protein. The repertoire holds around 150,000 distinct CDR3 sequences, with 71% as singletons. Sequencing was done on patients that had shown CD8+CD57+ cell expansion by flow cytometry. Blood samples were obtained from patients who had received no prior therapy. The CDR3 loop spans 13 amino acids. The V gene lost 3 bases and the J gene lost 3 bases, with 9 bases spanning the gap. Germline V gene lookup returns CDR1 SGDLS and CDR2 YYNGEE. The data originate from a study of CD8+CD57+ T cells in acquired aplastic anemia.

Sequences were obtained from sorted CD4+, CD8+, or CD8+CD57+ T cells (not recorded which) from PBMCs. This TCR came from a human donor with aplastic anemia. The chain has TRBV9 and TRBJ1-2, with D tentatively TRBD1 (5 bases). The CDR3 is CASSAGGDYGYTL. The CDR3 DNA reads as TGTGCCAGCAGCGCGGGGGGGGACTATGGCTACACCCTC.